This T cell receptor (beta chain) appears in the sequencing data of a study of shared clonotypes between healthy human individuals. Looking at the study overall: Three CD4 naive, three CD4 memory, two CD8 naive and one CD8 memory plate were used per donor. General study findings and limits: An expected dependence of interdonor clonotype sharing on sequencing depth was noted.

Comment on this clone: The target antigen is unknown.

The CDR3 spans 15 residues. V was pared by 5 bases and J by 8 bases, with 6 bases of the junction left unmatched. Germline V gene lookup returns CDR1 MNHEY and CDR2 SMNVEV (reference sequence). Naive CD8 cells, CD45RO-negative and positively selected for CCR7, excluded terminally differentiated effector memory CD45RA+ cells. Measured with immunoSEQ multiplex PCR; TCRdb has only the in-frame clones, and not every one. This sample has under 2,000,000 clones, with 85% to 95% found just once. The V call is TRBV27, the J call TRBJ2-1; 13 nucleotides line up with TRBD2. The sequenced sample consisted of naive CD8+ T cells sorted from blood. This receptor was identified in a man aged 18 to 29 in good health. The DNA for the CDR3 is TGTGCCAGCAGTACCCGGACTAGCGGGAGCGATGAGCAGTTCTTC. Translated: CASSTRTSGSDEQFF.